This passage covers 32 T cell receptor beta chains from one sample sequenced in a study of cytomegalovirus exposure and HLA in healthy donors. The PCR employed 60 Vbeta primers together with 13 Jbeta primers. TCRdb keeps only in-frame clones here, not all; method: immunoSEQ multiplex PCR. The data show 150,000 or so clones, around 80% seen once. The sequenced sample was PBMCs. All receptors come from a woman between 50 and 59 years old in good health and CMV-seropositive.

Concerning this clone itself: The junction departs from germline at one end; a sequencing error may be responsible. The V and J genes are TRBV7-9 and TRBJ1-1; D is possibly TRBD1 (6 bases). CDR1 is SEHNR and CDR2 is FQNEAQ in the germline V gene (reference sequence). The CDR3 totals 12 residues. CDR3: CSSSLERGRAFF. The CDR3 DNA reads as TGTTCCAGCAGCTTAGAGCGGGGGCGGGCTTTCTTT. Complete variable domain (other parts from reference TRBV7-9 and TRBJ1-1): DTGVSQNPRHKITKRGQNVTFRCDPISEHNRLYWYRQTLGQGPEFLTYFQNEAQLEKSRLLSDRFSAERPKGSFSTLEIQRTEQGDSAMYLCSSSLERGRAFFGQGTRLTVV.

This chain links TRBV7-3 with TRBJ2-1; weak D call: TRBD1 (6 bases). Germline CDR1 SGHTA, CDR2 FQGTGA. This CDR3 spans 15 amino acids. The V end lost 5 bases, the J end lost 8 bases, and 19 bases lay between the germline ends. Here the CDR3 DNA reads TGTGCCAGCAGCCCTGAGGACAGACCAGGAGATGAGCAGTTCTTC. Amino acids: CASSPEDRPGDEQFF.

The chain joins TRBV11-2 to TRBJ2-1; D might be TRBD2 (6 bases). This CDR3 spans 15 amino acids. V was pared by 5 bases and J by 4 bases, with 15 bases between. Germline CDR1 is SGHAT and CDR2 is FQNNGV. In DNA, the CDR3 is TGTGCCAGCAGCCAGCCGGGACTTGGATACAATGAGCAGTTCTTC. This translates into CASSQPGLGYNEQFF. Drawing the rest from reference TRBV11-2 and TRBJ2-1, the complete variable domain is EAGVAQSPRYKIIEKRQSVAFWCNPISGHATLYWYQQILGQGPKLLIQFQNNGVVDDSQLPKDRFSAERLKGVDSTLKIQPAKLEDSAVYLCASSQPGLGYNEQFFGPGTRLTVL.

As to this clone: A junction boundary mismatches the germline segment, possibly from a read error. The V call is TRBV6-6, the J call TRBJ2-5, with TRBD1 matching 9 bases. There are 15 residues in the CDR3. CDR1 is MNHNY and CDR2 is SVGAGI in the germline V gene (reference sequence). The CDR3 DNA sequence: TGTGCCAGCAGTGACTCACAGGGGGCGCGGGAGACCCAGTACTTC. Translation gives CASSDSQGARETQYF.

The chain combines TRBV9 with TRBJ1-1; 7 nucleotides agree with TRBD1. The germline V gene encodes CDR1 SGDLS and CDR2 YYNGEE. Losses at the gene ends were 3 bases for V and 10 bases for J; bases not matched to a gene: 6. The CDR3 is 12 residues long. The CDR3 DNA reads TGTGCCAGCAGCGCCCGACAGGGCCGAGCTTTCTTT. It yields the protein CASSARQGRAFF.

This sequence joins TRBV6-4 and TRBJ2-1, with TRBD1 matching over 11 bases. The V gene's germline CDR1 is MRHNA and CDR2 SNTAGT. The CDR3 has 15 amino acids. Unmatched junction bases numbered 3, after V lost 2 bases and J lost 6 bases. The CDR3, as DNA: TGTGCCAGCAGTGACGAGGGGACAGGGGGCAATGAGCAGTTCTTC. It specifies CASSDEGTGGNEQFF.

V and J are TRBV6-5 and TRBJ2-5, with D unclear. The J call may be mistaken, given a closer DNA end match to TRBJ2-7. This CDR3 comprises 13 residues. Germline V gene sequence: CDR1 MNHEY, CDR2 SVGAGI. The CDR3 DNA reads TGTGCCAGCAGCCTCAGCCGCCTGGGCGAGCAGTACTTC. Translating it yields CASSLSRLGEQYF.

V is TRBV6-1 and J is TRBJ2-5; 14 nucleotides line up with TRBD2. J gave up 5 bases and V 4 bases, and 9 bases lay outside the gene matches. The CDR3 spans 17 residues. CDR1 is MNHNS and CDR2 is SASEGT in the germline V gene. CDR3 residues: CASSGRLAGGPRETQYF. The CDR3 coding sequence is TGTGCCAGCAGTGGGCGACTAGCGGGAGGGCCTCGGGAGACCCAGTACTTC.

The CDR3 coding sequence is TGCGCCAGCAGCTTGGCGGGGGGGCGCGTTGAGACCCAGTACTTC. Its protein is CASSLAGGRVETQYF. The chain couples TRBV5-1 to TRBJ2-5; 8 nucleotides align to TRBD2. Germline trimming cut 0 bases from V and 5 bases from J; bases unmatched to any gene: 6. This CDR3 spans 15 amino acids. Germline CDR1 reads SGHRS; CDR2 reads YFSETQ. Full variable domain (remainder filled in from reference TRBV5-1 and TRBJ2-5): KAGVTQTPRYLIKTRGQQVTLSCSPISGHRSVSWYQQTPGQGLQFLFEYFSETQRNKGNFPGRFSGRQFSNSRSEMNVSTLELGDSALYLCASSLAGGRVETQYFGPGTRLLVL.

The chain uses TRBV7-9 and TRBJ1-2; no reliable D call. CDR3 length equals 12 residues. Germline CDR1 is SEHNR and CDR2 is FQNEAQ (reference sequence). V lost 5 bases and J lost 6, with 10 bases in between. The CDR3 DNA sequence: TGTGCCAGCAGCCCAGAGGTGGATGGCTACACCTTC. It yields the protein CASSPEVDGYTF.

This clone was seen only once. DNA for the CDR3: TGTGCCAGCAGCGTTTACATGAACACTGAAGCTTTCTTT. Residues: CASSVYMNTEAFF. The chain recombines TRBV5-4 with TRBJ1-1; the D is unclear. The CDR3 has 13 residues. V gave up 4 bases and J gave up 0 bases, with 7 bases separating them. The germline CDR1 and CDR2 sequences are SGHNT and YYREEE (reference sequence). The complete variable domain, with remaining parts taken from reference TRBV5-4 and TRBJ1-1, reads ETGVTQSPTHLIKTRGQQVTLRCSSQSGHNTVSWYQQALGQGPQFIFQYYREEENGRGNFPPRFSGLQFPNYSSELNVNALELDDSALYLCASSVYMNTEAFFGQGTRLTVV.

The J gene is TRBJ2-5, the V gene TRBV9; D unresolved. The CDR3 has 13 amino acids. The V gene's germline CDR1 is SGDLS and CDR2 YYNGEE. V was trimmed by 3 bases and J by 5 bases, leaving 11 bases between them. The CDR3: CASSASNRETQYF. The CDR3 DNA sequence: TGTGCCAGCAGCGCTAGTAACCGGGAGACCCAGTACTTC.

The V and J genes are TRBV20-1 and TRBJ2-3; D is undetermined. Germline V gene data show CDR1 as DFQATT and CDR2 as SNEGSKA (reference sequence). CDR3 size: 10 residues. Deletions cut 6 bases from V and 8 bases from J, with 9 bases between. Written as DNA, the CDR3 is TGCAGTGCCGCGCCTGGTACGCAGTATTTT. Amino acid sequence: CSAAPGTQYF.

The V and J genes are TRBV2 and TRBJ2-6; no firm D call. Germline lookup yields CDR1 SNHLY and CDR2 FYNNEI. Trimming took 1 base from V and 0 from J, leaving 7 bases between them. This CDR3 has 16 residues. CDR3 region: CASSEGRYSGANVLTF. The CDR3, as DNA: TGTGCCAGCAGTGAAGGGCGGTACTCTGGGGCCAACGTCCTGACTTTC.

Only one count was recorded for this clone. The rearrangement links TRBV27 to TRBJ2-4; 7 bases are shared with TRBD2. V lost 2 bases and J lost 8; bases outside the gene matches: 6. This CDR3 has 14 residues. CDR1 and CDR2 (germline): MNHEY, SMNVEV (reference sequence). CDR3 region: CASSLGGSPDIQYF. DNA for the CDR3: TGTGCCAGCAGTTTAGGCGGGAGTCCGGACATTCAGTACTTC.

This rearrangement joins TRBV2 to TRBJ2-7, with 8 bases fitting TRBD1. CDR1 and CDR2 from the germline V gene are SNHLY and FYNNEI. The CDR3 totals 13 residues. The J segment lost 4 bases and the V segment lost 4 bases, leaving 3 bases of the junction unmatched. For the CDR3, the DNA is TGTGCCAGCAGTGGACAGGGGATATACGAGCAGTACTTC. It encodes CASSGQGIYEQYF.

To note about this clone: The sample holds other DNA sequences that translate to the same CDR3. The CDR3 loop is CASSYSRFGVREHF. The CDR3, as DNA: TGTGCCAGCAGTTACTCAAGATTCGGGGTACGAGAGCATTTT. This sequence joins TRBV6-5 and TRBJ1-5; D not certain. The CDR3 is 14 amino acids. Trimming pared 0 bases from V and 14 bases from J, leaving 17 bases between. Germline lookup yields CDR1 MNHEY and CDR2 SVGAGI.

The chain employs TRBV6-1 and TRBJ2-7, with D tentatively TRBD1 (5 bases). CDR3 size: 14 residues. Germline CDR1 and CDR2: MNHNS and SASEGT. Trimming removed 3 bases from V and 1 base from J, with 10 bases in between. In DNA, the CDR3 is TGTGCCAGCAGTGATGGGGCAGCTTCCTACGAGCAGTACTTC. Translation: CASSDGAASYEQYF.

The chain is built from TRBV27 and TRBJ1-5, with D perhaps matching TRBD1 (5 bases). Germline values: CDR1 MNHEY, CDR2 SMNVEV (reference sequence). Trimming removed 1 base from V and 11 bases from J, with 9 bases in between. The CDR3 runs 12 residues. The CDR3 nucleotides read TGTGCCAGCAGTTTATTGGGGGGGGCCCAGCATTTT. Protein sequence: CASSLLGGAQHF.

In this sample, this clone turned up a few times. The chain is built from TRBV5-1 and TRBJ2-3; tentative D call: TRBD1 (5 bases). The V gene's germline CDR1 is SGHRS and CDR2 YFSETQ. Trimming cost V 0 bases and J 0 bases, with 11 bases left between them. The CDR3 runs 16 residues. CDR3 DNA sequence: TGCGCCAGCAGCTTGGTTTTGCAGGGAAGCACAGATACGCAGTATTTT. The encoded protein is CASSLVLQGSTDTQYF.

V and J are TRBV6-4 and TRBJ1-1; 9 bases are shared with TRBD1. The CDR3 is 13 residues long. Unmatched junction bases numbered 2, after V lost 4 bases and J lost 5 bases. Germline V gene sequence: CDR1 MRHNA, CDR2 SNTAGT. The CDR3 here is CASSVDRGTEAFF. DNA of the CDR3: TGTGCCAGCAGTGTCGACAGGGGGACTGAAGCTTTCTTT.

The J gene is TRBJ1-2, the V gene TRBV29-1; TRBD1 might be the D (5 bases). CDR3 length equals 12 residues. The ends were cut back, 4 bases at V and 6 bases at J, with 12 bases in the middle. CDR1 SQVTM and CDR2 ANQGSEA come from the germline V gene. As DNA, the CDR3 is TGCAGCGTTGGGGGGGGGTGGGATGGCTACACCTTC. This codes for CSVGGGWDGYTF. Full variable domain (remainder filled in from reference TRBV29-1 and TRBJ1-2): SAVISQKPSRDICQRGTSLTIQCQVDSQVTMMFWYRQQPGQSLTLIATANQGSEATYESGFVIDKFPISRPNLTFSTLTVSNMSPEDSSIYLCSVGGGWDGYTFGSGTRLTVV.

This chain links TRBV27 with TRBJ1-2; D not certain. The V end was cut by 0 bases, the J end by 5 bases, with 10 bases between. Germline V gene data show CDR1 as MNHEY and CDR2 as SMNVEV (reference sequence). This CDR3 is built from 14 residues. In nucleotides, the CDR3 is TGTGCCAGCAGTTTATCGAGAGGGATTTATGGCTACACCTTC. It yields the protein CASSLSRGIYGYTF.

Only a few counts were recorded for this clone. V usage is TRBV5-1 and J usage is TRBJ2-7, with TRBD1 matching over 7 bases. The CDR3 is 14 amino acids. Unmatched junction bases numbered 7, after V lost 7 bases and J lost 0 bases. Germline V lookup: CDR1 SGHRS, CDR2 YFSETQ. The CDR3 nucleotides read TGCGCCAGCTGTTTCCGGGACAGCTCCTACGAGCAGTACTTC. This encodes CASCFRDSSYEQYF.

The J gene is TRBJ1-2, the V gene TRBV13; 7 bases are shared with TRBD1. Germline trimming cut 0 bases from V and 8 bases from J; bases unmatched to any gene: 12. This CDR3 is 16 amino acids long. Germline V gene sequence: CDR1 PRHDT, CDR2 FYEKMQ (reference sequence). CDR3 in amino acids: CASSLGLTGQAWGYTF. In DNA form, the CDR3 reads TGTGCCAGCAGCTTAGGACTGACAGGGCAAGCTTGGGGCTACACCTTC.

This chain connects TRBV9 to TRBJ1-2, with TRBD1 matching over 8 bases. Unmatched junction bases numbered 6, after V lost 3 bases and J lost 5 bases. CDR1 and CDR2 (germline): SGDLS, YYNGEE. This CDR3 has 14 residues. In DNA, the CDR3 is TGTGCCAGCAGCGGTCAGGGGGCGTTTTATGGCTACACCTTC. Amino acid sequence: CASSGQGAFYGYTF.

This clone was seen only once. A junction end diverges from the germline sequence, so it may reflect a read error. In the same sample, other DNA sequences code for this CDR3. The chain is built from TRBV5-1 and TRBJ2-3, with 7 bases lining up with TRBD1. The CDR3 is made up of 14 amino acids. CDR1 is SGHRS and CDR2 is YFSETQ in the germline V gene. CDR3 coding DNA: TGCGCCAGTAGCTCCAGGGGGACGACAGGTACGCAGTATTTT. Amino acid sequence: CASSSRGTTGTQYF.

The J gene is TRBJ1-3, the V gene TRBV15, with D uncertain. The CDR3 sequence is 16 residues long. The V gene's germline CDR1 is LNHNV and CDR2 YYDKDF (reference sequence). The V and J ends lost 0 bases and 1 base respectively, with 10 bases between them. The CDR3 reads CATSRDSTKSGNTIYF. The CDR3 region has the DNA TGTGCCACCAGCAGAGACAGTACTAAGTCTGGAAACACCATATATTTT.

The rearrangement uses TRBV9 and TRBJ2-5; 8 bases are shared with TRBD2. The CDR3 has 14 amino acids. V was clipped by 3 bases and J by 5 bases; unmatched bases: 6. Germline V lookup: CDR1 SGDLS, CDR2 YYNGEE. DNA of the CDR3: TGTGCCAGCAGCGCGCGGGAGGATTGGGAGACCCAGTACTTC. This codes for CASSAREDWETQYF.

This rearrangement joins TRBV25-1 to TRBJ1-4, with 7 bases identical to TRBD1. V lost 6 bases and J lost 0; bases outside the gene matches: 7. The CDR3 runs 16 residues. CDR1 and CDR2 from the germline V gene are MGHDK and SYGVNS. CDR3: CASSQTGSATNEKLFF. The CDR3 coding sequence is TGTGCCAGCAGCCAGACAGGGAGTGCAACTAATGAAAAACTGTTTTTT.

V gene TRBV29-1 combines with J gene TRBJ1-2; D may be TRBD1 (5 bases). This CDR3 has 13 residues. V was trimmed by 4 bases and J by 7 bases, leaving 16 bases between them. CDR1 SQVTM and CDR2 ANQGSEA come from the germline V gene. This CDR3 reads CSVVGRAGGGYTF. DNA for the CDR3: TGCAGCGTTGTAGGCAGGGCGGGAGGTGGCTACACCTTC.

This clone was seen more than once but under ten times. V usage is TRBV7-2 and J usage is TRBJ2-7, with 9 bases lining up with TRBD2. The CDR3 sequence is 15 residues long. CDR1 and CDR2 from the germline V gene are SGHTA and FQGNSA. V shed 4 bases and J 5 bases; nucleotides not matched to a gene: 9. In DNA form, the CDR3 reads TGTGCCAGCAGCTCCTCCGGGACTAGCATCCACGAGCAGTACTTC. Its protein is CASSSSGTSIHEQYF.